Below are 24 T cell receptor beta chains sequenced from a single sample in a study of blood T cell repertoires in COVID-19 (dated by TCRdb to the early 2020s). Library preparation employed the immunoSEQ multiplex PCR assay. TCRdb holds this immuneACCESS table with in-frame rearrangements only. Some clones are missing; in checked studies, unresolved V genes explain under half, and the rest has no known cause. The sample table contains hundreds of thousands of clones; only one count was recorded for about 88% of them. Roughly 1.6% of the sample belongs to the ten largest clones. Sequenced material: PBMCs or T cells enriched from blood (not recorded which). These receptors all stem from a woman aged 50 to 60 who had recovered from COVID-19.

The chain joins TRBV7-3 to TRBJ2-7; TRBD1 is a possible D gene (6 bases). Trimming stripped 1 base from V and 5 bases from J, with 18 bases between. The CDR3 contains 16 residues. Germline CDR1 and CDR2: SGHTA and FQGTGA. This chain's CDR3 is CASSLKALKGDHEQYF. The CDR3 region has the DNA TGTGCCAGCAGCTTAAAGGCACTGAAGGGGGACCACGAGCAGTACTTC.

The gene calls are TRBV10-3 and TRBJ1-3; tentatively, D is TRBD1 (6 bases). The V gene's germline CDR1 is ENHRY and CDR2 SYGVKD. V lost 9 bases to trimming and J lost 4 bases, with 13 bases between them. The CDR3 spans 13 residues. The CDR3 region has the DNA TGTGCCATAGAGAACAGGGCCGGAAACACCATATATTTT. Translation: CAIENRAGNTIYF.

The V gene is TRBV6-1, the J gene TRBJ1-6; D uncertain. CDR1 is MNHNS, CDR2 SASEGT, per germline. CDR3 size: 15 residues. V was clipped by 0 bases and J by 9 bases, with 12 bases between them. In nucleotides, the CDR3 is TGTGCCAGCAGTGAAGCGCCTAACTCGGGTTCACCCCTCCACTTT. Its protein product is CASSEAPNSGSPLHF.

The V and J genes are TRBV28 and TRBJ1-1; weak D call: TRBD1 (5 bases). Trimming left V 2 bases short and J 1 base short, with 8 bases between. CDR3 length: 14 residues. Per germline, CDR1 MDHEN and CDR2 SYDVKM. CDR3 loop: CASSLGHRNTEAFF. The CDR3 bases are TGTGCCAGCAGTTTAGGACACAGGAACACTGAAGCTTTCTTT. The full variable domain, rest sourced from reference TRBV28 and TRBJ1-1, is DVKVTQSSRYLVKRTGEKVFLECVQDMDHENMFWYRQDPGLGLRLIYFSYDVKMKEKGDIPEGYSVSREKKERFSLILESASTNQTSMYLCASSLGHRNTEAFFGQGTRLTVV.

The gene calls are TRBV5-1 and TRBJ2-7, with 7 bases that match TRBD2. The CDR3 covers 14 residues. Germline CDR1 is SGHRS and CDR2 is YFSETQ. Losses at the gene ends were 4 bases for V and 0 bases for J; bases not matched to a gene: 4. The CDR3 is CASSLAVSSYEQYF. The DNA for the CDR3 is TGCGCCAGCAGCCTAGCGGTAAGCTCCTACGAGCAGTACTTC.

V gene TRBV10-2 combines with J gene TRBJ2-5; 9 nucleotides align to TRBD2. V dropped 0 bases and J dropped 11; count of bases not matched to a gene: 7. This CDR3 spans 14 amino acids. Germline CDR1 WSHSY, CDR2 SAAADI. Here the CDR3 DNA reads TGCGCCAGCAGTGAGTCGGGACTAGCTCGAACACAGTACTTC. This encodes CASSESGLARTQYF.

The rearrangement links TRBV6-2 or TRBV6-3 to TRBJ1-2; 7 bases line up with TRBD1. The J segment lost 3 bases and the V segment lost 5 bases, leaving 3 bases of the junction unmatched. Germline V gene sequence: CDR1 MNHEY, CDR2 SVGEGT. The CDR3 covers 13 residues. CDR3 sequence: CASSDRVDYGYTF. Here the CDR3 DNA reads TGTGCCAGCAGTGACAGGGTCGACTATGGCTACACCTTC.

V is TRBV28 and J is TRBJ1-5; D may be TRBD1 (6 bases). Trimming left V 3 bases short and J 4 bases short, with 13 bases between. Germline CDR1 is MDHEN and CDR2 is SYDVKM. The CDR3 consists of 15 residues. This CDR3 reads CASSLRGGGNQPQHF. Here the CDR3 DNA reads TGTGCCAGCAGTTTGCGAGGGGGGGGGAATCAGCCCCAGCATTTT.

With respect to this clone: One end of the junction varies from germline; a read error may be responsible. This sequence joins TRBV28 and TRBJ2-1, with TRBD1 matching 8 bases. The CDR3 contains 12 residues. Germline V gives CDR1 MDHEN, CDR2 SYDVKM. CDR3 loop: CASRTGQAGGLF. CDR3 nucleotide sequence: TGTGCCAGCAGGACGGGACAGGCCGGGGGACTCTTC.

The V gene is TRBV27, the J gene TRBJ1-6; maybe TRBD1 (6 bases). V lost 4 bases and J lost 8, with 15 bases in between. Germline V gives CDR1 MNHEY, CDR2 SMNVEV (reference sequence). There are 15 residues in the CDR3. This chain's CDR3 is CASSSLAGVDSPLHF. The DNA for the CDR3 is TGTGCCAGCAGTTCCTTGGCAGGGGTGGATTCACCCCTCCACTTT.

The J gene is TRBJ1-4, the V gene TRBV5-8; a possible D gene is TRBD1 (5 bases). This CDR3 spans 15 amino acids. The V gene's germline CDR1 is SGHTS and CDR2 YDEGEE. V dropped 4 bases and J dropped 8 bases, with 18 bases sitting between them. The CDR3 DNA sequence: TGTGCCAGCAGCCCCGGGACTACATTTGGGGAAAAACTGTTTTTT. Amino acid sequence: CASSPGTTFGEKLFF.

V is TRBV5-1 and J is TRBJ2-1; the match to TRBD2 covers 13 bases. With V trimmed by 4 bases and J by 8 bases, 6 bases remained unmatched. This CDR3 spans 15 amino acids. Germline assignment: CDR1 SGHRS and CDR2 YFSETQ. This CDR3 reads CASSLRTSGSDEQFF. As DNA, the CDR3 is TGCGCCAGCAGCCTCCGGACTAGCGGGAGTGATGAGCAGTTCTTC.

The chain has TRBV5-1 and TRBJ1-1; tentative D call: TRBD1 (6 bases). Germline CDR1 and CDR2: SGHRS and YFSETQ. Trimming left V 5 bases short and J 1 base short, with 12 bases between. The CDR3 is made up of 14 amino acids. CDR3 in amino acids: CASSRGAGNTEAFF. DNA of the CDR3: TGCGCCAGCAGTCGGGGGGCGGGGAACACTGAAGCTTTCTTT.

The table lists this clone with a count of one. CDR3 nucleotide sequence: TGTGCCAGCACCGACAGGGCATATGGCTACACCTTC. Residues: CASTDRAYGYTF. The gene calls are TRBV2 and TRBJ1-2, with 7 nucleotides matching TRBD1. J was trimmed by 5 bases and V by 7 bases; bases with no gene match: 4. Germline V gene data show CDR1 as SNHLY and CDR2 as FYNNEI. The CDR3 loop spans 12 amino acids.

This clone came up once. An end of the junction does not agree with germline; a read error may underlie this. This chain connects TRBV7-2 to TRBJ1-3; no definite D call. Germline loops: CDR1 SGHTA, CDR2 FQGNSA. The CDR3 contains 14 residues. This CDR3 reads CASSLSGVGDTIYF. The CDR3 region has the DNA TGTGCCAGCAGCCTGAGCGGGGTTGGAGACACCATATATTTT.

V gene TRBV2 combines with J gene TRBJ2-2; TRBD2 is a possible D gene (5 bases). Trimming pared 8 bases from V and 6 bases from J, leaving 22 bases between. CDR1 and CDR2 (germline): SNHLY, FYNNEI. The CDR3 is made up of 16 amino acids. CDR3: CASRGTRRPGAGELFF. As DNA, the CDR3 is TGTGCCAGCCGGGGAACACGACGGCCGGGCGCCGGGGAGCTGTTTTTT. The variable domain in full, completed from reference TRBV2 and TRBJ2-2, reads EPEVTQTPSHQVTQMGQEVILRCVPISNHLYFYWYRQILGQKVEFLVSFYNNEISEKSEIFDDQFSVERPDGSNFTLKIRSTKLEDSAMYFCASRGTRRPGAGELFFGEGSRLTVL.

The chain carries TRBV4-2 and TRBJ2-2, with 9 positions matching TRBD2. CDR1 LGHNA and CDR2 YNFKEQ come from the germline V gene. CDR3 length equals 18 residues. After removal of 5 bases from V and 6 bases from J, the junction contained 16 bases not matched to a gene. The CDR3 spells CASSLTDSGRTYPGELFF. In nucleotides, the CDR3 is TGTGCCAGCAGCTTGACCGATAGCGGGAGAACGTATCCCGGGGAGCTGTTTTTT.

This CDR3 is CASNQATGQPQHF. CDR3 in DNA: TGTGCCAGCAATCAGGCCACGGGGCAGCCCCAGCATTTT. The J gene is TRBJ1-5, the V gene TRBV6-6; D is unresolved. The V gene's germline CDR1 is MNHNY and CDR2 SVGAGI (reference sequence). V was pared by 7 bases and J by 7 bases, with 14 bases between. The CDR3 contains 13 residues.

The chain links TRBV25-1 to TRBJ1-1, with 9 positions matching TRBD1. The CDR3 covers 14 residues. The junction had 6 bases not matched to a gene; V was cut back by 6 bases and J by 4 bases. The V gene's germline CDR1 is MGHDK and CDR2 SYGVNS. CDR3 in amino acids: CASSYRGLGTEAFF. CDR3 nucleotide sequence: TGTGCCAGCAGCTACAGGGGGCTGGGCACTGAAGCTTTCTTT.

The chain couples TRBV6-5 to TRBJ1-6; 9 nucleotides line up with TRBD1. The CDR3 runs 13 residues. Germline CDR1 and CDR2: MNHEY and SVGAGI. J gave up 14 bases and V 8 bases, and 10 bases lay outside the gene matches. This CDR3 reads CASGDRASGTLHF. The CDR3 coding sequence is TGTGCCAGCGGGGACAGGGCCTCCGGAACCCTCCACTTT.

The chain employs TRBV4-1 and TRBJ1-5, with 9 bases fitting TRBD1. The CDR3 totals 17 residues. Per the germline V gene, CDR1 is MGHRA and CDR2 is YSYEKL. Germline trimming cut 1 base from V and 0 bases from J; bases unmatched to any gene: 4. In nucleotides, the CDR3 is TGCGCCAGCAGCCAAGGCGGGACAGGGTATAGCAATCAGCCCCAGCATTTT. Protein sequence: CASSQGGTGYSNQPQHF.

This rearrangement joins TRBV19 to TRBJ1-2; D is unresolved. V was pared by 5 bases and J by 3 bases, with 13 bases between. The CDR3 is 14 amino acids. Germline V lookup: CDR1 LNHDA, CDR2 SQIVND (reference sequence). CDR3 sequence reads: CASSFFSTYYGYTF. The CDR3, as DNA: TGTGCCAGTAGTTTCTTTTCTACGTACTATGGCTACACCTTC.

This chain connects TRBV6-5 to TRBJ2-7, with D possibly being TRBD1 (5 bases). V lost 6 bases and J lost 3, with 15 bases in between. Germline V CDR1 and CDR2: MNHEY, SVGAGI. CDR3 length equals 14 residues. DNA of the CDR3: TGTGCCAGCAGCCCCTTGGGGCAAAACTACGAGCAGTACTTC. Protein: CASSPLGQNYEQYF.

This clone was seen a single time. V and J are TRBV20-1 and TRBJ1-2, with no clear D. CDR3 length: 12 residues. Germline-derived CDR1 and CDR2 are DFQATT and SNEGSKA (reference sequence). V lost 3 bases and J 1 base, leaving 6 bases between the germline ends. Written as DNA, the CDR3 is TGCAGTGCTAGTTGGCTTAACTATGGCTACACCTTC. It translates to CSASWLNYGYTF.